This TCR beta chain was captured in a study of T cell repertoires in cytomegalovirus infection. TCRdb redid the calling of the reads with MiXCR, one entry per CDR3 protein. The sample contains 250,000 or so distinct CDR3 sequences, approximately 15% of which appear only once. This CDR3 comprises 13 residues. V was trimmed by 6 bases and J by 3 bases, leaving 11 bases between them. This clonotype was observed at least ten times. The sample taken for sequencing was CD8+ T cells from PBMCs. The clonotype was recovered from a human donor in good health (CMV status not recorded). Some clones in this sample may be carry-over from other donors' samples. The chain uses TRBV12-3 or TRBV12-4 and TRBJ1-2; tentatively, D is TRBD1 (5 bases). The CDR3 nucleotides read TGTGCCAGCAGCCCGGGGGGTTACTATGGCTACACCTTC. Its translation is CASSPGGYYGYTF.